This T cell receptor beta chain is drawn from a study of blood T cell repertoires in COVID-19. Looking at the study overall: The United States, Italy and Spain provided the acute and convalescent COVID-19 samples. Nucleic acid was either cDNA or gDNA, and it came from T cells, B-cell-depleted T cells, or PBMCs.

This clone was counted only a few times. The study counted Cohort 3 donors as recovered given two negative PCRs, clearance, or symptom resolution. The germline gives CDR1 KGHSH, CDR2 LQKENI. V was clipped by 3 bases and J by 6 bases, with 11 bases between them. There are 14 residues in the CDR3. Here immunoSEQ multiplex PCR was the method, and the copy in TCRdb shows in-frame clones only, minus some. Found here are about 360,000 clones, around 87% of them singletons; the top ten hold 1.3%. This clonotype was sampled from a man aged 30 to 45 who had recovered from COVID-19. Sequenced input: PBMCs or T cells enriched from blood (not recorded which). The chain is built from TRBV18 and TRBJ2-2, with D possibly matching TRBD1 (6 bases). The CDR3 nucleotides read TGTGCCAGCTCACCTAACAACAGGGCCGGGGAGCTGTTTTTT. It encodes CASSPNNRAGELFF. Supplemented by reference TRBV18 and TRBJ2-2, the full variable domain reads NAGVMQNPRHLVRRRGQEARLRCSPMKGHSHVYWYRQLPEEGLKFMVYLQKENIIDESGMPKERFSAEFPKEGPSILRIQQVVRGDSAAYFCASSPNNRAGELFFGEGSRLTVL.